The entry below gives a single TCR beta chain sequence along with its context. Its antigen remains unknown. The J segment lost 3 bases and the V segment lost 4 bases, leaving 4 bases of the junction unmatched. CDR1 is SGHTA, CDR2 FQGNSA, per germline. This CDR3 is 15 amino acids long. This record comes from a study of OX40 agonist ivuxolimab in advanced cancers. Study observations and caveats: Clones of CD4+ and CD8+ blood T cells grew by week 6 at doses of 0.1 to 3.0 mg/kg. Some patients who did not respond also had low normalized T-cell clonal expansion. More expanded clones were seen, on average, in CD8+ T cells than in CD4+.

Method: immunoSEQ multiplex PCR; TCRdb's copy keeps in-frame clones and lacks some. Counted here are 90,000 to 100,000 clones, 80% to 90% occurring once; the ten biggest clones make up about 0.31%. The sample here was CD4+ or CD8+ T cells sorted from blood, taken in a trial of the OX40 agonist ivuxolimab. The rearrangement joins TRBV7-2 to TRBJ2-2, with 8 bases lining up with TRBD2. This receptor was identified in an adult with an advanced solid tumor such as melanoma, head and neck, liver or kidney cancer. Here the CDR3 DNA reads TGTGCCAGCAGCTCAAGGACTAGCTACACCGGGGAGCTGTTTTTT. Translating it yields CASSSRTSYTGELFF. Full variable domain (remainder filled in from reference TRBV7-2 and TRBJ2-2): GAGVSQSPSNKVTEKGKDVELRCDPISGHTALYWYRQSLGQGLEFLIYFQGNSAPDKSGLPSDRFSAERTGGSVSTLTIQRTQQEDSAVYLCASSSRTSYTGELFFGEGSRLTVL.